Given below is one T cell receptor beta chain in context. Its matching antigen is unknown. The V end lost 6 bases, the J end lost 5 bases, and 10 bases lay between the germline ends. Germline CDR1 reads SQVTM; CDR2 reads ANQGSEA. This CDR3 is 11 amino acids long. The data stem from a study of T cells in Graves' hyperthyroidism and ophthalmopathy. TCR beta CDR3 regions were amplified from RNA transcripts. The HTBI primer set was used in a first-round RT-PCR of the TCR CDR3. TCRdb reprocessed the multiplex PCR reads via MiXCR and lists one record per CDR3 protein. The table records fewer than 750,000 distinct CDR3 sequences, about 45% of them present only once. Findings and limits, study-wide: Through a model of 13 V-J features, ophthalmopathy was separated from stable hyperthyroidism.

The rearrangement joins TRBV29-1 to TRBJ1-2, with D possibly TRBD1 on 5 matching bases. The sequencing input was peripheral blood or thyroid tissue (not recorded which). This TCR was recovered from a young woman with Graves' hyperthyroidism. CDR3 sequence reads: CSVRGLYGYTF. For the CDR3, the DNA is TGCAGCGTCCGGGGCCTTTATGGCTACACCTTC. The full variable domain, in which reference TRBV29-1 and TRBJ1-2 provide the parts outside the CDR3, is SAVISQKPSRDICQRGTSLTIQCQVDSQVTMMFWYRQQPGQSLTLIATANQGSEATYESGFVIDKFPISRPNLTFSTLTVSNMSPEDSSIYLCSVRGLYGYTFGSGTRLTVV.